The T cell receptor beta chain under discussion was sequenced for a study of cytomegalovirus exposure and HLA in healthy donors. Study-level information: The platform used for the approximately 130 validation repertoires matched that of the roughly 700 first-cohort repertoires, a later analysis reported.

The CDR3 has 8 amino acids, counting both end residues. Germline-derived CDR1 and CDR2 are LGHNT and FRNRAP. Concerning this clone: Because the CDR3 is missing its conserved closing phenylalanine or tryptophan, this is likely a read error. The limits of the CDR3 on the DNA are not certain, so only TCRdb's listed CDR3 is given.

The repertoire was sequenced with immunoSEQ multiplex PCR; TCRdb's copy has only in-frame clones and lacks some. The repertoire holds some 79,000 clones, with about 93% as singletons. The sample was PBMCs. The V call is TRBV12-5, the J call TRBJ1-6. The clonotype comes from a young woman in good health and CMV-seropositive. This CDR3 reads CARGGAFV.